This T cell receptor (beta chain) was sequenced during a study of naive and memory T cell subsets. The V end lost 6 bases, the J end lost 8 bases, and 23 bases lay between the germline ends. CDR3 length: 16 residues. The germline V gene encodes CDR1 LGHNA and CDR2 YSLEER. General study results and limits: TCR abundance followed a power law differing between naive and memory subsets.

Worth noting for this clonotype: What it binds is not known.

An equimolar mix of two oligonucleotides served as the beta constant-region primer for TRBC1 and TRBC2. Via MiXCR, TCRdb re-called the UMI-ligation and nested PCR reads, giving one row per CDR3 protein. The repertoire has tens of thousands of distinct CDR3 sequences, 7% of them found once; the top ten carry over 1.5%. Separate alpha and beta amplification began at the second PCR step. CMV status came from CD4+ T cell IFNgamma after overnight CMV lysate stimulation of fresh PBMCs. The sequence was collected from a human donor in good health. The sequenced material came from central memory CD4+ T cells from blood. The chain has TRBV4-3 and TRBJ1-3; tentative D call: TRBD1 (5 bases). The CDR3 region is CASSPVGTVPGDTIYF. The CDR3 DNA sequence: TGCGCCAGCAGTCCAGTGGGGACTGTGCCGGGTGACACCATATATTTT.